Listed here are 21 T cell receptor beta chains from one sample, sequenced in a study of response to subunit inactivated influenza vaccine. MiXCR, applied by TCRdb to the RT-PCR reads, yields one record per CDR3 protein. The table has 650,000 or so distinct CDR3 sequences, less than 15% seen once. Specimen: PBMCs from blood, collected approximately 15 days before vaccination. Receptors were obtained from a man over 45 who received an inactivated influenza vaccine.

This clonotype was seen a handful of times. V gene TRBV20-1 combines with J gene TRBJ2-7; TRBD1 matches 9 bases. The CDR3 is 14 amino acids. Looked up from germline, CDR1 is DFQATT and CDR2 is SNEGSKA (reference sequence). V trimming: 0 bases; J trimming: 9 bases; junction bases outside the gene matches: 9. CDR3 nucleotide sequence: TGCAGTGCTAGAGATTTAGGACAGGGGATTGGGCAGTACTTC. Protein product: CSARDLGQGIGQYF.

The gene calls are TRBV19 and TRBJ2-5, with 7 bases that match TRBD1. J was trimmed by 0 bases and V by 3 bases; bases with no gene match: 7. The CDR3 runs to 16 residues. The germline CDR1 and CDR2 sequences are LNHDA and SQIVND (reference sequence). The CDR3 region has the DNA TGTGCCAGTAGTATTGGGGGACAGCTGTACCAAGAGACCCAGTACTTC. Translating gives CASSIGGQLYQETQYF.

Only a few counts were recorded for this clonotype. CDR3 residues: CSVEYSGSWDEQFF. CDR3 nucleotides: TGCAGCGTTGAGTATAGCGGGAGTTGGGATGAGCAGTTCTTC. V is TRBV29-1 and J is TRBJ2-1, with TRBD2 matching 9 bases. The V and J ends lost 3 bases and 8 bases, in that order; junction bases with no gene match: 8. This CDR3 comprises 14 residues. The germline V gene has CDR1 SQVTM and CDR2 ANQGSEA.

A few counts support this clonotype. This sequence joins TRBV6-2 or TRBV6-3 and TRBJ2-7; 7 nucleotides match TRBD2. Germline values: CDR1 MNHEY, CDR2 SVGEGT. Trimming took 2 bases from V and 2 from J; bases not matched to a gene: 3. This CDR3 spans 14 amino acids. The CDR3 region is CASSYAGVTYEQYF. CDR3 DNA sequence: TGTGCCAGCAGTTACGCGGGGGTCACCTACGAGCAGTACTTC.

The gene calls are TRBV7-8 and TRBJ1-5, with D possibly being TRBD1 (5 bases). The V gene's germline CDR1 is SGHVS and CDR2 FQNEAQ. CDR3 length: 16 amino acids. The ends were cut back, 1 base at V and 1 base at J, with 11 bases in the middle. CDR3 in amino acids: CASSLVRAPSNQPQHF. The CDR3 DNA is TGTGCCAGCAGCTTAGTCAGGGCGCCGAGCAATCAGCCCCAGCATTTT. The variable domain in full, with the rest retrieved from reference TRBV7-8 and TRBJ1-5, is GAGVSQSPRYKVAKRGQDVALRCDPISGHVSLFWYQQALGQGPEFLTYFQNEAQLDKSGLPSDRFFAERPEGSVSTLKIQRTQQEDSAVYLCASSLVRAPSNQPQHFGDGTRLSIL.

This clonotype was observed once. The CDR3 DNA sequence: TGTGCCAGCAGCTTTTCCGGGATGAACACCGGGGAGCTGTTTTTT. This codes for CASSFSGMNTGELFF. The chain recombines TRBV7-2 with TRBJ2-2; D might be TRBD2 (5 bases). Trimming removed 3 bases from V and 1 base from J, with 9 bases in between. Germline lookup yields CDR1 SGHTA and CDR2 FQGNSA. The CDR3 is made up of 15 amino acids.

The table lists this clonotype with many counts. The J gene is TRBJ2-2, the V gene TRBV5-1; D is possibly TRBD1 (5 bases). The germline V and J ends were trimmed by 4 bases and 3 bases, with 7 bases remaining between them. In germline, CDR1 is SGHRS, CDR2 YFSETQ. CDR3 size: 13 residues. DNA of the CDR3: TGCGCCAGCAGCGGGGCGGACACCGGGGAGCTGTTTTTT. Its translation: CASSGADTGELFF.

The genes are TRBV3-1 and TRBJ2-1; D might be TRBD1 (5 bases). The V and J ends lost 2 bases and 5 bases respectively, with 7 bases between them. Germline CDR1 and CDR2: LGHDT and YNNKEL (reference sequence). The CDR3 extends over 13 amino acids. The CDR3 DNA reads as TGTGCCAGCAGCCAACAGGGCGACAATGAGCAGTTCTTC. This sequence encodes CASSQQGDNEQFF.

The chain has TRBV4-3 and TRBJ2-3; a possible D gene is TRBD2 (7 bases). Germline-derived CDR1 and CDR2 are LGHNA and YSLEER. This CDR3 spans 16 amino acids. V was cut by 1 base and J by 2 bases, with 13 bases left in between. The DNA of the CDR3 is TGCGCCAGCAGCCAAGTCGGGGGGACACCCACAGATACGCAGTATTTT. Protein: CASSQVGGTPTDTQYF.

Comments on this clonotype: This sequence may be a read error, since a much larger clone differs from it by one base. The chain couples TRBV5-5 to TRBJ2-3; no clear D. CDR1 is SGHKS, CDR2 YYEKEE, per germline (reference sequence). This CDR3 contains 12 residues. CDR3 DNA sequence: TGTGCCAGCAGCTGGAACACAGATACGCAGTTTTTT. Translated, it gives CASSWNTDTQFF.

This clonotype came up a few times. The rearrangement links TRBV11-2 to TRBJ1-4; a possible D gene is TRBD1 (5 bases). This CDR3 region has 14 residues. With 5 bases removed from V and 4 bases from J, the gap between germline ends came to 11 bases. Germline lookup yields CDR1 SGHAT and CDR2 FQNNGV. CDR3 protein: CASSQGLLNEKLFF. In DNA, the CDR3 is TGTGCCAGCAGCCAGGGCCTACTTAATGAAAAACTGTTTTTT. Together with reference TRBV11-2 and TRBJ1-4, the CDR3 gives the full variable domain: EAGVAQSPRYKIIEKRQSVAFWCNPISGHATLYWYQQILGQGPKLLIQFQNNGVVDDSQLPKDRFSAERLKGVDSTLKIQPAKLEDSAVYLCASSQGLLNEKLFFGSGTQLSVL.

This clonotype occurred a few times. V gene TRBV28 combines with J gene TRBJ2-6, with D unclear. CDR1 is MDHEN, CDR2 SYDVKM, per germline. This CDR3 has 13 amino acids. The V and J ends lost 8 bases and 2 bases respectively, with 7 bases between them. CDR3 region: CASQSTGANVLTF. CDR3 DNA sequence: TGTGCCAGCCAGTCGACTGGGGCCAACGTCCTGACTTTC.

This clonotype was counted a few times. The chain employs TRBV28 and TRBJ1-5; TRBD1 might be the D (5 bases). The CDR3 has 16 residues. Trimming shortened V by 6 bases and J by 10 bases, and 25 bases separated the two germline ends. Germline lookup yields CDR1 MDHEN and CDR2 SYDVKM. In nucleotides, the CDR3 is TGTGCCAGCAGCCTCGGGCGGACATCGTTGTTGGAACCCCAGCATTTT. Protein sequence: CASSLGRTSLLEPQHF.

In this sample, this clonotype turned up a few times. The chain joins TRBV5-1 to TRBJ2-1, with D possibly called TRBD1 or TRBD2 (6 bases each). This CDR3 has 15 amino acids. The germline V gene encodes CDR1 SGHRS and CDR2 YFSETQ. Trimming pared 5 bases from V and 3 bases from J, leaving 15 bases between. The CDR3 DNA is TGCGCCAGCAGTTTTGAGGGGGGTTACTACAATGAGCAGTTCTTC. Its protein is CASSFEGGYYNEQFF.

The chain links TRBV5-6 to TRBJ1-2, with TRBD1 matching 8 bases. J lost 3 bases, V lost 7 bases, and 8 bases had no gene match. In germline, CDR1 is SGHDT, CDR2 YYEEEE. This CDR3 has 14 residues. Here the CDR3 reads CASLGAGGDYGYTF. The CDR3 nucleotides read TGTGCCAGCCTGGGGGCAGGGGGCGACTATGGCTACACCTTC.

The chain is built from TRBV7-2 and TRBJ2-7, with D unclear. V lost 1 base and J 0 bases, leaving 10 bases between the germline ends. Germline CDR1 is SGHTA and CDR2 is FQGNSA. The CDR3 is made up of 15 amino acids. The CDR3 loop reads CASSLGPHSSYEQYF. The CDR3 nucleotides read TGTGCCAGCAGCTTAGGCCCCCACAGCTCCTACGAGCAGTACTTC.

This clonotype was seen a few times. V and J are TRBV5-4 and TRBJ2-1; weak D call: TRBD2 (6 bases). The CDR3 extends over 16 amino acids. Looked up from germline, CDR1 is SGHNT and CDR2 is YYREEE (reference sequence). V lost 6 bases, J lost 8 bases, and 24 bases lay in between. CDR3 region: CASNNWPDGPGDEQFF. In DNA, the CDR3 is TGTGCCAGCAACAATTGGCCCGACGGCCCGGGGGATGAGCAGTTCTTC.

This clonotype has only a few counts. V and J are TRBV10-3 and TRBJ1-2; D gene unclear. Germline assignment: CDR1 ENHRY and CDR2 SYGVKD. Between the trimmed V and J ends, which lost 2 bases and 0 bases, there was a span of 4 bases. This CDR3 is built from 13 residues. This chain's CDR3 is CAISEGANYGYTF. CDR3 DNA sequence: TGTGCCATCAGTGAGGGAGCTAACTATGGCTACACCTTC.

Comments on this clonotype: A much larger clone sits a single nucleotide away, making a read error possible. In nucleotides, the CDR3 is TGCGCCAGCGGCCTAACAGCAACCAAGAACACCGGGGAGCTGCTTTTT. This gives the protein CASGLTATKNTGELLF. This chain links TRBV5-1 with TRBJ2-2; D might be TRBD2 (5 bases). The CDR3 covers 16 residues. Germline lookup yields CDR1 SGHRS and CDR2 YFSETQ.

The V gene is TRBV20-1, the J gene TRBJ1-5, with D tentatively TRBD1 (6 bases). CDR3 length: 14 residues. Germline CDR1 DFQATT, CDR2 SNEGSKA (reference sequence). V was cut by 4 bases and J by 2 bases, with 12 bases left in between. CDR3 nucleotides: TGCAGTGCTATAAGAGGGGGGGGCAATCAGCCCCAGCATTTT. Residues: CSAIRGGGNQPQHF.

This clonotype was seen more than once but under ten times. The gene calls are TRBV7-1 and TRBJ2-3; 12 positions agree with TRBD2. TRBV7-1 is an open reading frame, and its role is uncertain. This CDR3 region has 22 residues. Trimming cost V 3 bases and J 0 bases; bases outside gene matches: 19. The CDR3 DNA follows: TGTGCCAGCAGCTCCGACAGGGGGGGATCACCGCTAGCGGGAGGGAGCACAGATACGCAGTATTTT. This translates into CASSSDRGGSPLAGGSTDTQYF.